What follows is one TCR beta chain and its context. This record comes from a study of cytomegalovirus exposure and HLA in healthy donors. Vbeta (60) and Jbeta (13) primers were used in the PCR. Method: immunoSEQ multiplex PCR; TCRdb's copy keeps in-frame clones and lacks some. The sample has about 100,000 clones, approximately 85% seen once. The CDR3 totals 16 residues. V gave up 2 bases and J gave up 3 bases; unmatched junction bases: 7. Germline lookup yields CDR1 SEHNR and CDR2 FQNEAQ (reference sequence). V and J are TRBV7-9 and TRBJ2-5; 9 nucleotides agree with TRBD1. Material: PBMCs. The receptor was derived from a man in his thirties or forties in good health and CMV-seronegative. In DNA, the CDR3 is TGTGCCAGCAGCTTAACCCCGGGACAGGGTAAAGAGACCCAGTACTTC. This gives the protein CASSLTPGQGKETQYF.